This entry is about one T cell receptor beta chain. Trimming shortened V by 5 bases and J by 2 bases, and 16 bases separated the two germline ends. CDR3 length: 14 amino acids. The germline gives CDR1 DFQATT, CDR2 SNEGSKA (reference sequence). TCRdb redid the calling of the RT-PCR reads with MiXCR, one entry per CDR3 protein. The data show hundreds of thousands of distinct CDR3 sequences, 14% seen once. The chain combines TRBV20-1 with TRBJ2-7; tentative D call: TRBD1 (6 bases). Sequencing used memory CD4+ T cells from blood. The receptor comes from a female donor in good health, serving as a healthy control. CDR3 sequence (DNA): TGCAGTGCTTTAGACAGGCGGATGGCCTACGAGCAGTACTTC. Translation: CSALDRRMAYEQYF.